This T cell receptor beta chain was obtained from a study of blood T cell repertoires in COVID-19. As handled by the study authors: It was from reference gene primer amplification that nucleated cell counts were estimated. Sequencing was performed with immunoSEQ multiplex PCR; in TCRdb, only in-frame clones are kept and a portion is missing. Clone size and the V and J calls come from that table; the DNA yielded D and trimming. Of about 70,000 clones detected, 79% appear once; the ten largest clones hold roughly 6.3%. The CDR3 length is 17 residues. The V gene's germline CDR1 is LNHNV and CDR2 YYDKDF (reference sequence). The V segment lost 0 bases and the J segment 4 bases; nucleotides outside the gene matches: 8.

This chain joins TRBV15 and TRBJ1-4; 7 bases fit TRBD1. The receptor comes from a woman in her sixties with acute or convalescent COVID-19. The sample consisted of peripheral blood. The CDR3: CATSRDRGTENNEKLFF. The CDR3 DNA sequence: TGTGCCACCAGCAGAGATAGGGGGACAGAAAATAATGAAAAACTGTTTTTT. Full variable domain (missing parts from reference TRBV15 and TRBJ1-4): DAMVIQNPRYQVTQFGKPVTLSCSQTLNHNVMYWYQQKSSQAPKLLFHYYDKDFNNEADTPDNFQSRRPNTSFCFLDIRSPGLGDTAMYLCATSRDRGTENNEKLFFGSGTQLSVL.